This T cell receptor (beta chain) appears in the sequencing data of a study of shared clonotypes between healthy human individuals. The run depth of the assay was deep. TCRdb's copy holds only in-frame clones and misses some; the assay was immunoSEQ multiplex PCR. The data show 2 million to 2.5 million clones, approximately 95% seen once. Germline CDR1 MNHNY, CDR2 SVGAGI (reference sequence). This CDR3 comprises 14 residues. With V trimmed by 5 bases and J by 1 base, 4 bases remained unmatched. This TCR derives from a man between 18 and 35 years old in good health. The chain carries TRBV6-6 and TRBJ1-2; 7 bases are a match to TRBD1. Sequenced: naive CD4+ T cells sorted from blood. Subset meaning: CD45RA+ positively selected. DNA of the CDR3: TGTGCCAGCAGTGAGGGACAGATTAACTATGGCTACACCTTC. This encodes CASSEGQINYGYTF.